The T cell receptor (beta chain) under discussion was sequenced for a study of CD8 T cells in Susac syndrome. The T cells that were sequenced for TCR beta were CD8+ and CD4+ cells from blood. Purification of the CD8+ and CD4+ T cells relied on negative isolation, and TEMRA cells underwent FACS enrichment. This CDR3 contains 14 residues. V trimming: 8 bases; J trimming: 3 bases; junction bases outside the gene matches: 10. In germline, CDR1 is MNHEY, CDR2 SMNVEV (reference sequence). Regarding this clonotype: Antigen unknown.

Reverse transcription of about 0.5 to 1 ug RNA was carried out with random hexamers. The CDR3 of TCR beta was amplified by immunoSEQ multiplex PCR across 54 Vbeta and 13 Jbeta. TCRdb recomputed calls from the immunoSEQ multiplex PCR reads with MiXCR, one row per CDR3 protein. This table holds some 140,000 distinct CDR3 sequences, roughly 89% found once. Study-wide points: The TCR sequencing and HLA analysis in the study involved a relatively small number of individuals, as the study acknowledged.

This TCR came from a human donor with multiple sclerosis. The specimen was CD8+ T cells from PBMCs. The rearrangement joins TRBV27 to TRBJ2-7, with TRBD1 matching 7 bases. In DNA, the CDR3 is TGTGCCAGCGCATGGGACAGCGGAGTCTACGAGCAGTACTTC. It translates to CASAWDSGVYEQYF.